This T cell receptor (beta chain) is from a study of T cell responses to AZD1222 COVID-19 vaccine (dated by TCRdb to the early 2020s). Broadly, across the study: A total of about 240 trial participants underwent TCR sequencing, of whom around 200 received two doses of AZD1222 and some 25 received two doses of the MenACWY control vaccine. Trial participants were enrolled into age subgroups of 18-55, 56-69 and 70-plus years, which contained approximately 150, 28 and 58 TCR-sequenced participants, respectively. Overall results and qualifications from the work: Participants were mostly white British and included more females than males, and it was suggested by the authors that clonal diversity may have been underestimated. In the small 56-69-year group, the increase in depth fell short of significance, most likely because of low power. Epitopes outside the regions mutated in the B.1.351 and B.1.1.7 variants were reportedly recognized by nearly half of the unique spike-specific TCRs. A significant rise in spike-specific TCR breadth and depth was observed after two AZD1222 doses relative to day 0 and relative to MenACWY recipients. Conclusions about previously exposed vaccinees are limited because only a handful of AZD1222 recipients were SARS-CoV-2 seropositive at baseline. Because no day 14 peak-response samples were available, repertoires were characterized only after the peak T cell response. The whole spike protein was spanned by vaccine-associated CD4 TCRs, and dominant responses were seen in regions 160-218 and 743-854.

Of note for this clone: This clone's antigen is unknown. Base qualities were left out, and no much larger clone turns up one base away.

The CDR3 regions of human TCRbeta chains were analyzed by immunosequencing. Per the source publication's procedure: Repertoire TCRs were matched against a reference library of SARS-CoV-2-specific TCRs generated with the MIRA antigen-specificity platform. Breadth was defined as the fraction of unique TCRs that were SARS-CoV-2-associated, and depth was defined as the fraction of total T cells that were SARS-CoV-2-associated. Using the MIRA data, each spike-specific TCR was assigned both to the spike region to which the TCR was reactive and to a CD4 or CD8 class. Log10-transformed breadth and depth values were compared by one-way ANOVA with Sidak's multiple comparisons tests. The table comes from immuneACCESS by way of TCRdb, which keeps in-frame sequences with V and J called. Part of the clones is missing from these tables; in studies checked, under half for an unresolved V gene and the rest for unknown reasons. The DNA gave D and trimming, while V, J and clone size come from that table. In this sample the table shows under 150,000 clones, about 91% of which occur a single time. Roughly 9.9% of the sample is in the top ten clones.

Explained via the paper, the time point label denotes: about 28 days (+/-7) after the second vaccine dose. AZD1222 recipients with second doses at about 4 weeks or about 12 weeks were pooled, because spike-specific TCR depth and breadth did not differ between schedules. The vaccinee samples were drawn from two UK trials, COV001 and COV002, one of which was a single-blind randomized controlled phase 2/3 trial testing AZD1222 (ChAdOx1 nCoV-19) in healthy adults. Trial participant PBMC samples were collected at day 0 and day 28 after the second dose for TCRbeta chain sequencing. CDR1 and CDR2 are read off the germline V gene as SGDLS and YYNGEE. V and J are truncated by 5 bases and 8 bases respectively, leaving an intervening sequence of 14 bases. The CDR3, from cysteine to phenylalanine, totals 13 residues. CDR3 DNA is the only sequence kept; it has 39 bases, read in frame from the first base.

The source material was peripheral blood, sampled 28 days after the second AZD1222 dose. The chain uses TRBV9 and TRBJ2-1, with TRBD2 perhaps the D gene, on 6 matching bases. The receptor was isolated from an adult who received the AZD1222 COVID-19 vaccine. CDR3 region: CASSSWGGDEQFF. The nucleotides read TGTGCCAGCAGTTCCTGGGGCGGGGATGAGCAGTTCTTC.